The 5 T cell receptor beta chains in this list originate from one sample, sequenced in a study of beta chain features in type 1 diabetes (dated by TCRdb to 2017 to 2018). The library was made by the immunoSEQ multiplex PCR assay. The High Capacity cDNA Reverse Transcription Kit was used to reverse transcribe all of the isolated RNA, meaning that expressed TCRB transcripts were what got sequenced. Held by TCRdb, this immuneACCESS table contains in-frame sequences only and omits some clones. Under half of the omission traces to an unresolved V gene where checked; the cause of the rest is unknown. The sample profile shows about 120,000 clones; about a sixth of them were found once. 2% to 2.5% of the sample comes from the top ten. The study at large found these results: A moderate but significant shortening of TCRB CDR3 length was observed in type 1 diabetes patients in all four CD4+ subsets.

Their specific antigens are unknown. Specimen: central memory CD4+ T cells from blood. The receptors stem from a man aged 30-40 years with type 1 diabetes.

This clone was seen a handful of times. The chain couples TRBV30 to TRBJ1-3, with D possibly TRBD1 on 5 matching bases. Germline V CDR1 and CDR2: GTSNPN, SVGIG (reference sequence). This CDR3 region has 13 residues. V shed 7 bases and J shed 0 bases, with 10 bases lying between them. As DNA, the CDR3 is TGTGCCTCCGGGACCCGCTCTGGAAACACCATATATTTT. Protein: CASGTRSGNTIYF.

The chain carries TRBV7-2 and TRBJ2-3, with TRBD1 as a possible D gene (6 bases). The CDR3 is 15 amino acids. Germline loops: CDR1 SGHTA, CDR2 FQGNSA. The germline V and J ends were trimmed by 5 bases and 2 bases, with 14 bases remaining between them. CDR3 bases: TGTGCCAGCAGCGCTGGGGGCCTTTACACAGATACGCAGTATTTT. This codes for CASSAGGLYTDTQYF.

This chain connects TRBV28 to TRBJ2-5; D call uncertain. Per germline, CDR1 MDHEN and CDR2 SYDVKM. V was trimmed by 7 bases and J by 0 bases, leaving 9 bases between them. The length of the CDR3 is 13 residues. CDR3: CASNIWDQETQYF. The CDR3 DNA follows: TGTGCCAGCAATATTTGGGACCAAGAGACCCAGTACTTC.

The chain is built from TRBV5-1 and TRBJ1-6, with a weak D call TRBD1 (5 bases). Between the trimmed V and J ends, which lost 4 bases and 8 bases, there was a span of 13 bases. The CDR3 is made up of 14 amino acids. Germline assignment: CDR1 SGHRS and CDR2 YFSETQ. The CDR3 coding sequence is TGCGCCAGCAGCCCAGGGTGGTTGGATTCACCCCTCCACTTT. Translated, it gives CASSPGWLDSPLHF.

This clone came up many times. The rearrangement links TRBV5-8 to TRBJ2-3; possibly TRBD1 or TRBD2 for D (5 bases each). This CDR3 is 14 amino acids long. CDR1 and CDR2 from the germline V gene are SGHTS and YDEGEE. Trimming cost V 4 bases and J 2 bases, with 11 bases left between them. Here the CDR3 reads CASSQGRSTDTQYF. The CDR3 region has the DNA TGTGCCAGCAGCCAGGGACGGTCCACAGATACGCAGTATTTT.